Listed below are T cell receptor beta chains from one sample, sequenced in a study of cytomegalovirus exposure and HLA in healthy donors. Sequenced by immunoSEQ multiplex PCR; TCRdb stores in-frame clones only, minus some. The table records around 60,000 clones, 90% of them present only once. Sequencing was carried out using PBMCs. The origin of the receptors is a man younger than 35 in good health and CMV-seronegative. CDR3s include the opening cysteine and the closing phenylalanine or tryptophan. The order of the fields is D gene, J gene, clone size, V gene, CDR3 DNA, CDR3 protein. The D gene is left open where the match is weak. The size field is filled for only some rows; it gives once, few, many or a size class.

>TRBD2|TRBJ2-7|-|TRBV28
TGTGCCAGCAGACAACTAAGAGGTGGCGGGAGTCTTCGCGAGCAGTACTTC
CASRQLRGGGSLREQYF
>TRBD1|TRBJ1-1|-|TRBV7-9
TGTGCCAGCAGGTACAGGGGAGACACTGAAGCTTTCTTT
CASRYRGDTEAFF
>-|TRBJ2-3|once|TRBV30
TGTGCCTGTAGTTCCGAGCTGAGCACAGATACGCAGTATTTT
CACSSELSTDTQYF
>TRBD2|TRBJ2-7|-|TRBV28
TGTGCCAGCAGTCCGCTAGCGGAACTGAACCACGAGCAGTACTTC
CASSPLAELNHEQYF
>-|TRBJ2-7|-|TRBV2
TGTGCCAGCAGTGACAGGGGGGTGGACGAGCAGTACTTC
CASSDRGVDEQYF
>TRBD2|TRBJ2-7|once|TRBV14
TGTGCCAGCAGTCCTTCTAGCGGGGGCGTCGGACAGTACTTC
CASSPSSGGVGQYF
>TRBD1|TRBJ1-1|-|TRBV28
TGTGCCAGCTTGGGGGTACAGGGGGACACTGAAGCTTTCTTT
CASLGVQGDTEAFF
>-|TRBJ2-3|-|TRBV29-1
TGCAGCGCCCAGAAGGGGGTGACCCCCACAGATACGCAGTATTTT
CSAQKGVTPTDTQYF
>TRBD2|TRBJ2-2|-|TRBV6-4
TGTGCCAGCAGTGCCTTAGCGGGAGGGCCCAACACCGGGGAGCTGTTTTTT
CASSALAGGPNTGELFF
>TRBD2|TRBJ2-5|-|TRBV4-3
TGCGCCAGCAGCCAAGGGACTAGCGGGAGGTCCGGGGAGACCCAGTACTTC
CASSQGTSGRSGETQYF
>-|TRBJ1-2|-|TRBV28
TGTGCCAGCAGTTTATCAGGGTATGGCTACACCTTC
CASSLSGYGYTF
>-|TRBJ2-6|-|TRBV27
TGTGCCAGCAGTTTGTACCCCTCCGGACTCTCTGGGGCCAACGTCCTGACTTTC
CASSLYPSGLSGANVLTF
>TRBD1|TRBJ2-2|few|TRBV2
TGTGCCAGCGCCAGACAGGGCGTCGGGGAGCTGTTTTTT
CASARQGVGELFF
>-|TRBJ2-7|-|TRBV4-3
TGCGCCAGCAGCCAAGATTTGGCAGGGGCCGTCTACGAGCAGTACTTC
CASSQDLAGAVYEQYF
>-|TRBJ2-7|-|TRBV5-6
TGTGCCAGCAGTGTTTTAGGGGGTTACGAGCAGTACTTC
CASSVLGGYEQYF
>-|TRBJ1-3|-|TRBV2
TGTGCCAGCAGTGAAGGGGGCCTACTCTCTGGAAACACCATATATTTT
CASSEGGLLSGNTIYF
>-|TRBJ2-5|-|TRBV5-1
TGCGCCAGCAGCGCCCTTTTAGCGGAGGAAGAGACCCAGTACTTC
CASSALLAEEETQYF
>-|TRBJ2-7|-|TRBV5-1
TGCGCCAGCAGCTATACTGCCGCCTACGAGCAGTACTTC
CASSYTAAYEQYF
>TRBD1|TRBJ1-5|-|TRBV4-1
TGCGCCAGCAGCGACAGGACAGGGCTCGATCAGCCCCAGCATTTT
CASSDRTGLDQPQHF
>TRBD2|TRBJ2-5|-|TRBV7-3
TGTGCCAGCAGCCCTGGGGTAGCGGGAAGCCAAGAGACCCAGTACTTC
CASSPGVAGSQETQYF
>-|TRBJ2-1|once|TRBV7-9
TGTGCCAGCAGCTTACCCCTCCGAGTCGTCAATGAGCAGTTCTTC
CASSLPLRVVNEQFF
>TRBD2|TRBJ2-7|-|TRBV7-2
TGTGCCAGCAGCCGACTAGCGGGAGGTTATTACTCCTACGAGCAGTACTTC
CASSRLAGGYYSYEQYF
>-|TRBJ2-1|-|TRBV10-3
TGTGCCATCAGTGAGTCGTTCGGGGGCTCCTACAATGAGCAGTTCTTC
CAISESFGGSYNEQFF
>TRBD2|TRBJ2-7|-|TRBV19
TGTGCCAGTCAGACTAGCGCCAACTCCTACGAGCAGTACTTC
CASQTSANSYEQYF
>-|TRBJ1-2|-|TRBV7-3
TGTGCCAGCAGCGGAAGAGGGGGATATGGCTACACCTTC
CASSGRGGYGYTF
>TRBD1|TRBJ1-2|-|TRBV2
TGTGCCAGCAGTGAACAGACAGGGGGGTATGGCTACACCTTC
CASSEQTGGYGYTF
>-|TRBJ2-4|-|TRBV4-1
TGCGCCAGCAGCCAACCCGAGACAGGTGACCTAGCCAAAAACATTCAGTACTTC
CASSQPETGDLAKNIQYF
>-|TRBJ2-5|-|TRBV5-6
TGTGCCAGCAGCTTGTATAGCCAAGAGACCCAGTACTTC
CASSLYSQETQYF
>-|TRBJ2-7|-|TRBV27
TGTGCCAGCAGTCCATATACAGGGTACGAGCAGTACTTC
CASSPYTGYEQYF
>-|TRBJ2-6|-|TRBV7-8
TGTGCCAGCAGCTTGAACTTTCCCTCCGGGGCCAACGTCCTGACTTTC
CASSLNFPSGANVLTF
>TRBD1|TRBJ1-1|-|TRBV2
TGTGCCAGCAGTGGGACAGGTGGTGCGACTGAAGCTTTCTTT
CASSGTGGATEAFF
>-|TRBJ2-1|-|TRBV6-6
TGTGCCAGCAGACGGGACTCTGATGAGCAGTTCTTC
CASRRDSDEQFF
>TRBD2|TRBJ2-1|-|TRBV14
TGTGCCAGCAGCCAGCTAGCGGGAGGTGCCTACAATGAGCAGTTCTTC
CASSQLAGGAYNEQFF
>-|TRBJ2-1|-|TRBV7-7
TGTGCTAGCAGCCAGGGGATCCGGAATGAGCAGTTCTTC
CASSQGIRNEQFF
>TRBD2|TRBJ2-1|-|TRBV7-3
TGTGCCAGCAGGCTACCGGGACTAGCGGGAACAAGTGAGCAGTTCTTC
CASRLPGLAGTSEQFF
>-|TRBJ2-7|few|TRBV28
TGTGCCAGCGGCGCTCCTACGGGGGAGCAGTACTTC
CASGAPTGEQYF
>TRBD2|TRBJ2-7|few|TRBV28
TGTGCCAGCAGTCCATTCGGGACTAGAGACTACGAGCAGTACTTC
CASSPFGTRDYEQYF
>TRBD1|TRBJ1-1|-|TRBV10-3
TGTGCCATCAGTGAGTCCCACCAGGGGGCGGGTGAAGCTTTCTTT
CAISESHQGAGEAFF
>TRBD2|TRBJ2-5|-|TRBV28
TGTGCCAGCAGTGGCACTAGCGGGAGGAAAGAGACCCAGTACTTC
CASSGTSGRKETQYF
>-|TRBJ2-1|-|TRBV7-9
TGTGCCAGCAGCTTTTTACAGCCAACTGAGCAGTTCTTC
CASSFLQPTEQFF
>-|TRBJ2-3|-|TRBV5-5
TGTGCCAGCAGCCTCGAGTATGCAGATACGCAGTATTTT
CASSLEYADTQYF
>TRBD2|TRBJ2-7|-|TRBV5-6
TGTGCCAGCAGCTTGGCCGGGACTAGTGGTTACGAGCAGTACTTC
CASSLAGTSGYEQYF
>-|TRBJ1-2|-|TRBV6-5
TGTGCCAGCAGTTTAAACAGGGCGACCCTCTATGGCTACACCTTC
CASSLNRATLYGYTF
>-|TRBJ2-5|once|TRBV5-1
TGCGCCAGCAGCTTGGCCGGCAGCCGGGGGGAGACCCAGTACTTC
CASSLAGSRGETQYF
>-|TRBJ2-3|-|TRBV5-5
TGTGCCAGCAGCTTGGAGCCAAGTACTAGCACAGATACGCAGTATTTT
CASSLEPSTSTDTQYF
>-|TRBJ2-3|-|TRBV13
TGTGCCAGCACCAGGCAGGCGGCCGGGGCAGATACGCAGTATTTT
CASTRQAAGADTQYF
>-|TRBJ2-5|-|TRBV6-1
TGTCTTAGCGGTAGCGCATACCAAGAGACCCAGTACTTC
CLSGSAYQETQYF
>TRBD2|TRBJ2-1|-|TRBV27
TGTGCCAGCAGGAAAGCGGGAACCTACAATGAGCAGTTCTTC
CASRKAGTYNEQFF
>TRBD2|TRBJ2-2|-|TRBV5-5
TGTGCCAGCAGCCTCCCGGCGGGGGTGGACACCGGGGAGCTGTTTTTT
CASSLPAGVDTGELFF
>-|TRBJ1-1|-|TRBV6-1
TGTGCCAGCACTTCAGGGTCTGGCCACTGGAAAGCTTTCTTT
CASTSGSGHWKAFF
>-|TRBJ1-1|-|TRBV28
TGTGCCAGCAGTTTAATGACCGGGGGCACTGAAGCTTTCTTT
CASSLMTGGTEAFF
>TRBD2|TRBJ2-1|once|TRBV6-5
TGTGCCAGCAGTTCGCCGAGGACTAGCGGTGAGCAGTTCTTC
CASSSPRTSGEQFF
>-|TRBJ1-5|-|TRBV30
TGTGCCTGGAGTGTTGCCGGGAGCGGGGGCAATCAGCCCCAGCATTTT
CAWSVAGSGGNQPQHF
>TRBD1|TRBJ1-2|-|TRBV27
TGTGCCAGCAGATGGACAGGGGCGGACTATGGCTACACCTTC
CASRWTGADYGYTF